This T cell receptor (beta chain) came from a study of control samples from healthy donors and cancer patients. Sequencing used immunoSEQ multiplex PCR; TCRdb keeps in-frame clones, though not all of them. The sample includes 150,000 to 170,000 clones, about 94% of them seen just once. The CDR3 sequence is 15 residues long. Germline V gene lookup returns CDR1 SGHKS and CDR2 YYEKEE (reference sequence). V dropped 0 bases and J dropped 9 bases, with 13 bases sitting between them. This TCR came from a man between 35 and 55 years old in good health. The chain joins TRBV5-5 to TRBJ1-6, with D perhaps matching TRBD1 (5 bases). Sequencing was done on a sample of blood. CDR3 nucleotides: TGTGCCAGCAGCTTGGCCGTGACAGAACGTTCACCCCTCCACTTT. Its protein product is CASSLAVTERSPLHF.